These 14 T cell receptor beta chains were sequenced from one sample in a study of regulatory T cells in long-lasting Graves disease. Time point specified: newly diagnosed GD, antithyroid drugs for less than 3 months. PBMC RNA served as the TCR library source. The TCR beta library used iRepertoire HTBI primers with Arm-PCR amplification of CDR3. TCRdb re-analysed the multiplex PCR reads in MiXCR, keeping a single row per CDR3 protein. The sample consists of under 500,000 distinct CDR3 sequences, approximately 16% of them appearing once. The same data also went into a second study, on T cells in Graves' hyperthyroidism and ophthalmopathy.

The sequenced sample was peripheral blood mononuclear cells (PBMCs), obtained at new diagnosis, from a patient treated with antithyroid drugs. These receptors all come from a woman in her thirties with Graves disease.

Ten or more counts support this clonotype. This chain joins TRBV7-2 and TRBJ2-2; 8 bases agree with TRBD2. This CDR3 is built from 16 residues. CDR1 SGHTA and CDR2 FQGNSA come from the germline V gene. V shed 1 base, J shed 5 bases, and the junction held 6 bases outside the gene matches. CDR3 coding DNA: TGTGCCAGCAGCTTAGTGCTAGCGGGCACAACCGGGGAGCTGTTTTTT. Translation: CASSLVLAGTTGELFF.

In its sample, this clonotype was seen many times. The genes are TRBV2 and TRBJ2-1; 9 nucleotides agree with TRBD2. Germline CDR1 is SNHLY and CDR2 is FYNNEI. Trimming at V came to 10 bases and at J to 7 bases, leaving 14 bases not matched to a gene. The CDR3 is made up of 15 amino acids. The CDR3 protein is CATTGWREGVNEQFF. CDR3 DNA sequence: TGTGCCACCACAGGGTGGCGGGAGGGGGTGAATGAGCAGTTCTTC.

This clonotype was detected a few times. The chain combines TRBV5-1 with TRBJ2-7; D tentatively fits TRBD1 or TRBD2 (6 bases each). Trimming took 0 bases from V and 6 from J, leaving 13 bases between them. The CDR3 covers 14 residues. Looked up from germline, CDR1 is SGHRS and CDR2 is YFSETQ. CDR3 amino acids: CASSLVGGLVEQYF. DNA of the CDR3: TGCGCCAGCAGCTTGGTTGGGGGGCTGGTCGAGCAGTACTTC.

The J gene is TRBJ2-1, the V gene TRBV10-3; 7 bases agree with TRBD2. Trimming at V came to 0 bases and at J to 6 bases, leaving 8 bases not matched to a gene. The CDR3 extends over 16 amino acids. Germline CDR1 reads ENHRY; CDR2 reads SYGVKD. CDR3 loop: CAISESGRAPTNEQFF. Here the CDR3 DNA reads TGTGCCATCAGTGAGTCGGGGAGGGCCCCGACCAATGAGCAGTTCTTC.

The chain is built from TRBV20-1 and TRBJ2-5, with a tentative D call TRBD2 (6 bases). The CDR3 spans 16 residues. The germline V gene encodes CDR1 DFQATT and CDR2 SNEGSKA (reference sequence). The ends were cut back, 1 base at V and 4 bases at J, with 19 bases in the middle. CDR3 in amino acids: CSARGPTRRDPETQYF. The CDR3 nucleotides read TGCAGTGCTAGAGGACCGACGAGGCGGGATCCAGAGACCCAGTACTTC.

A word on this clonotype: This could be a read error, since a much larger clone is one nucleotide away. Here the CDR3 reads CASSYRPAGGDYEQYF. As DNA, the CDR3 is TGTGCCAGCAGTTACAGACCAGCCGGAGGTGATTACGAGCAGTACTTC. The chain couples TRBV6-5 to TRBJ2-7; D possibly corresponds to TRBD2 (5 bases). Trimming removed 2 bases at V and 4 bases at J, with 18 bases between. CDR1 is MNHEY, CDR2 SVGAGI, per germline. This CDR3 comprises 16 residues.

This chain joins TRBV11-2 and TRBJ2-3; TRBD2 matches at 15 bases. J gave up 4 bases and V 2 bases, and 7 bases lay outside the gene matches. This CDR3 region has 18 residues. Germline-derived CDR1 and CDR2 are SGHAT and FQNNGV. In DNA, the CDR3 is TGTGCCAGCAGCTTATCCGGGACTAGCGGGAGGTTGGCAGATACGCAGTATTTT. Translated: CASSLSGTSGRLADTQYF.

Worth noting for this clonotype: Given a much more abundant clone one base away, this may be a read error. This sequence joins TRBV28 and TRBJ1-2; D call uncertain. The germline V gene has CDR1 MDHEN and CDR2 SYDVKM. The CDR3 contains 15 residues. CDR3 nucleotide sequence: TGTGCCGGCAGTTTTGGAATATCGGGGAACTATGGCTACACCTTC. It is translated as CAGSFGISGNYGYTF.

Only a few counts were recorded for this clonotype. The CDR3 region has the DNA TGTGCCAGCAGGAATCCCCACAATGAGCAGTTCTTC. Amino acids: CASRNPHNEQFF. V usage is TRBV6-1 and J usage is TRBJ2-1; D uncertain. CDR3 length: 12 residues. V was trimmed by 6 bases and J by 5 bases, leaving 8 bases between them. CDR1 MNHNS and CDR2 SASEGT come from the germline V gene.

This chain joins TRBV7-9 and TRBJ1-5; tentative D call: TRBD1 (6 bases). The CDR3 loop spans 13 amino acids. From germline, CDR1 is SEHNR and CDR2 FQNEAQ (reference sequence). Trimming took 5 bases from V and 5 from J, leaving 10 bases between them. The chain's CDR3 is CASSESGDQPQHF. The DNA for the CDR3 is TGTGCCAGCAGCGAGTCAGGGGATCAGCCCCAGCATTTT.

This clonotype has a count of ten or more. The chain is built from TRBV20-1 and TRBJ2-7; D is unclear. The V end lost 6 bases, the J end lost 2 bases, and 14 bases lay between the germline ends. CDR3 length: 13 amino acids. Germline V gives CDR1 DFQATT, CDR2 SNEGSKA (reference sequence). CDR3 amino acids: CSALEDSPYEQYF. CDR3 coding DNA: TGCAGTGCCCTCGAGGATTCGCCCTACGAGCAGTACTTC.

This clonotype came up many times. The CDR3 spells CASSPGTASYEQYF. Here the CDR3 DNA reads TGTGCCAGCAGTCCCGGGACTGCGAGCTACGAGCAGTACTTC. V is TRBV12-3 or TRBV12-4 and J is TRBJ2-7; D is possibly TRBD2 (6 bases). This CDR3 comprises 14 residues. Between the trimmed V and J ends, which lost 5 bases and 3 bases, there was a span of 14 bases.

V gene TRBV2 combines with J gene TRBJ2-3, with D uncertain. CDR1 and CDR2 from the germline V gene are SNHLY and FYNNEI. The CDR3 has 17 residues. V lost 0 bases to trimming and J lost 5 bases, with 18 bases between them. The CDR3 DNA reads as TGTGCCAGCAGTGAAGCTGGGTTAGCTCACTCCATAGATACGCAGTATTTT. Protein product: CASSEAGLAHSIDTQYF. Based on the CDR3 plus reference TRBV2 and TRBJ2-3, the full variable domain is EPEVTQTPSHQVTQMGQEVILRCVPISNHLYFYWYRQILGQKVEFLVSFYNNEISEKSEIFDDQFSVERPDGSNFTLKIRSTKLEDSAMYFCASSEAGLAHSIDTQYFGPGTRLTVL.

This clonotype came up a few times. The chain has TRBV12-3 or TRBV12-4 and TRBJ1-6; 11 bases are a match to TRBD1. CDR3 length: 17 amino acids. V lost 4 bases to trimming and J lost 7 bases; unmatched junction nucleotides: 9. CDR3 in DNA: TGTGCCAGCAGTTCGGGGACTGGGACAGGGGGGAATTCACCCCTCCACTTT. It codes for CASSSGTGTGGNSPLHF.